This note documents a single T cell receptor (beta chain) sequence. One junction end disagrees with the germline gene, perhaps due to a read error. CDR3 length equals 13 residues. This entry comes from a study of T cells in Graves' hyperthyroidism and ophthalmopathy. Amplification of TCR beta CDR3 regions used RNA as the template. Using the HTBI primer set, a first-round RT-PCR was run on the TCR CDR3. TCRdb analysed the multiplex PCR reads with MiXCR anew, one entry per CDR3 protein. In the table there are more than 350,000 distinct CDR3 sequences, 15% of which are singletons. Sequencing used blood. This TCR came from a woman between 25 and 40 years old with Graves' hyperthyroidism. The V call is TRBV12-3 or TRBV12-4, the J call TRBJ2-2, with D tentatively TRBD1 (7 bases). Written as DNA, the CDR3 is TGTGCCAGCAGTCGGACAGGTCCCGGGGGGCTGTTTTTT. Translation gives CASSRTGPGGLFF.